The clone carrying this T cell receptor beta chain was seen a handful of times. The same CDR3 also results from other DNA sequences found in this sample. The CDR3 runs to 14 residues. CDR1 and CDR2 (germline): SGHRS, YFSETQ. V lost 0 bases, J lost 2 bases, and 0 bases stayed unmatched. The entry originates in a study of blood T cell repertoires in COVID-19. Study background: Collection of acute and convalescent COVID-19 samples took place in the United States, Italy and Spain. Nucleic acid was either cDNA or gDNA, and it came from T cells, B-cell-depleted T cells, or PBMCs.

The assay was immunoSEQ multiplex PCR, and TCRdb's table has in-frame clones only and misses some. The table lists roughly 140,000 clones, roughly 86% of them singletons. This TCR was recovered from a human donor in a cohort sampled during active COVID-19. The sequenced material came from peripheral blood. The chain is built from TRBV5-1 and TRBJ2-5, with 8 bases fitting TRBD2. The CDR3 here is CASSLAGGQETQYF. CDR3 DNA: TGCGCCAGCAGCTTGGCGGGGGGGCAAGAGACCCAGTACTTC.